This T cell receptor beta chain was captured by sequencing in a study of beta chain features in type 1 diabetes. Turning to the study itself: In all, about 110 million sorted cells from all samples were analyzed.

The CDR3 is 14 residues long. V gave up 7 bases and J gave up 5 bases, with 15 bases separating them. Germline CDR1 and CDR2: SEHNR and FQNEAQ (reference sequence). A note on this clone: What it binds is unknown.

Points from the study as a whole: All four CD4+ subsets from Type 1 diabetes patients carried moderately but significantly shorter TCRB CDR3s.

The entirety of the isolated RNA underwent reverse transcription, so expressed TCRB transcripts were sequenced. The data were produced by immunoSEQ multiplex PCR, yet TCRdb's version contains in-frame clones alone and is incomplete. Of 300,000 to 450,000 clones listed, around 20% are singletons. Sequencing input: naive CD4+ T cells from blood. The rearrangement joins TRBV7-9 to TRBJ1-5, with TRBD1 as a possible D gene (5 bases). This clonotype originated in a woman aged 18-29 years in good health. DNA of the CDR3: TGTGCCAGCACCCCGGGACTTTCAGATCAGCCCCAGCATTTT. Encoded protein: CASTPGLSDQPQHF.